Listed below are T cell receptor beta chains from one sample, sequenced in a study of shared clonotypes between healthy human individuals. Using immunoSEQ multiplex PCR, the repertoire was profiled, and TCRdb retains in-frame clones only, with some absent. Of a few million clones listed, more than 90% were seen once; the top ten hold about 0.13%. The sequenced material came from naive CD4+ T cells sorted from blood. The receptor set was obtained from a man aged 18 to 29 in good health. The CDR3 runs from the conserved cysteine through the conserved F or W. A D gene is named only where the DNA matches it firmly. A clone size is listed for some rows: how often the clone was seen (once, few, many), or a class if it is expanded.

clone_size	v_call	d_call	j_call	cdr3_aa	cdr3_nt
once	TRBV5-1	.	TRBJ2-5	CASTGTSETQYF	TGCGCCAGCACCGGAACATCAGAGACCCAGTACTTC
.	TRBV4-3	.	TRBJ2-1	CASTRDTYSYNEQFF	TGCGCCAGCACCCGGGACACCTACTCCTACAATGAGCAGTTCTTC
.	TRBV27	.	TRBJ1-1	CASSYRLNTEAFF	TGTGCCAGCAGTTACCGCCTGAACACTGAAGCTTTCTTT
.	TRBV14	.	TRBJ1-6	CASSQGDTTYNSPLHF	TGTGCCAGCAGCCAAGGGGACACAACCTATAATTCACCCCTCCACTTT
.	TRBV9	.	TRBJ2-4	CASSESPKNIQYF	TGTGCCAGCAGCGAGAGCCCCAAAAACATTCAGTACTTC
.	TRBV2	TRBD1	TRBJ1-4	CASTQRGQVNEKLFF	TGTGCCAGCACCCAGCGGGGACAGGTGAATGAAAAACTGTTTTTT
.	TRBV9	.	TRBJ2-2	CASSPRTGTTAGELFF	TGTGCCAGCAGCCCCCGCACCGGGACCACCGCCGGGGAGCTGTTTTTT
.	TRBV30	TRBD2	TRBJ2-3	CASQSGTSTDTQYF	TGTGCCTCTCAGAGCGGGACTAGCACAGATACGCAGTATTTT
.	TRBV5-6	.	TRBJ2-7	CASSLMGDSYEQYF	TGTGCCAGCAGCTTGATGGGGGACTCCTACGAGCAGTACTTC
.	TRBV5-1	TRBD2	TRBJ2-5	CASSSVAGGPETQYF	TGCGCCAGCAGCTCGGTCGCGGGGGGACCAGAGACCCAGTACTTC
.	TRBV6-5	.	TRBJ1-1	CASSYKQANTEAFF	TGTGCCAGCAGTTACAAACAAGCGAACACTGAAGCTTTCTTT
.	TRBV11-2	TRBD1	TRBJ1-5	CASSKGGLRQPQHF	TGTGCCAGCAGCAAAGGGGGCCTCCGTCAGCCCCAGCATTTT
.	TRBV9	TRBD2	TRBJ2-2	CASSVATLAGGRYPLTGELFF	TGTGCCAGCAGCGTAGCTACCCTAGCGGGAGGGAGATACCCTCTAACCGGGGAGCTGTTTTTT
.	TRBV9	TRBD2	TRBJ2-3	CASSVSGGAPDTQYF	TGTGCCAGCAGCGTCAGCGGGGGGGCCCCAGATACGCAGTATTTT
.	TRBV28	.	TRBJ2-1	CASSQRTVSYNEQFF	TGTGCCAGCAGCCAACGGACAGTTTCTTACAATGAGCAGTTCTTC
few	TRBV6-5	.	TRBJ1-5	CASSRQINQPQHF	TGTGCCAGCAGCCGACAGATCAATCAGCCCCAGCATTTT
.	TRBV19	.	TRBJ1-5	CASSDEKGGASNQPQHF	TGTGCCAGTAGTGACGAAAAGGGGGGGGCCTCCAATCAGCCCCAGCATTTT
.	TRBV7-9	.	TRBJ1-4	CASSLVAGAPTNEKLFF	TGTGCCAGCAGCTTAGTCGCAGGGGCTCCGACTAATGAAAAACTGTTTTTT
.	TRBV5-1	.	TRBJ2-2	CASSLAVRTGELFF	TGCGCCAGCAGCTTGGCGGTAAGGACCGGGGAGCTGTTTTTT
.	TRBV25-1	.	TRBJ1-1	CASREGANRDTEAFF	TGTGCCAGCAGGGAGGGAGCAAACAGGGACACTGAAGCTTTCTTT
.	TRBV2	.	TRBJ1-5	CASSEGRSNQPQHF	TGTGCCAGCAGTGAGGGAAGGAGCAATCAGCCCCAGCATTTT
.	TRBV7-2	.	TRBJ1-3	CASSLEAGHGNTIYF	TGTGCCAGCAGCTTAGAGGCAGGGCATGGAAACACCATATATTTT
once	TRBV7-9	.	TRBJ1-4	CASSLAQGAHYEKLFF	TGTGCCAGCAGCTTAGCGCAAGGGGCGCATTATGAAAAACTGTTTTTT
.	TRBV6-5	TRBD1	TRBJ2-7	CASRDRGGRQYF	TGTGCCAGCAGAGACAGGGGTGGGCGGCAGTACTTC
.	TRBV28	.	TRBJ2-4	CASSTAGQLAKNIQYF	TGTGCCAGCAGCACGGCGGGGCAGCTAGCCAAAAACATTCAGTACTTC
once	TRBV28	.	TRBJ1-1	CASSLYPSGASDTEAFF	TGTGCCAGCAGTTTATATCCCAGCGGGGCTTCGGACACTGAAGCTTTCTTT
.	TRBV27	TRBD1	TRBJ1-6	CASSFRGQGSYNSPLHF	TGTGCCAGCAGTTTCCGAGGACAGGGGTCCTATAATTCACCCCTCCACTTT
.	TRBV4-1	.	TRBJ1-2	CASSLDTLTNYGYTF	TGCGCCAGCAGCCTAGATACCTTAACTAACTATGGCTACACCTTC
.	TRBV6-6	TRBD2	TRBJ2-1	CASSRTSGIDEQFF	TGTGCCAGCTCTCGGACTAGCGGGATAGATGAGCAGTTCTTC
.	TRBV27	TRBD2	TRBJ2-1	CASSKTSGSWNEQFF	TGTGCCAGCAGCAAGACTAGCGGGAGTTGGAATGAGCAGTTCTTC
.	TRBV28	.	TRBJ1-2	CASSLLRENYGYTF	TGTGCCAGCAGTTTGCTTCGGGAGAACTATGGCTACACCTTC